This TCR beta chain was found in a study of cytomegalovirus exposure and HLA in healthy donors. The CDR3 loop spans 17 amino acids. Trimming removed 7 bases from V and 0 bases from J, with 24 bases in between. The germline V gene has CDR1 SQVTM and CDR2 ANQGSEA. PCR amplification relied on 60 Vbeta primers (plus 13 Jbeta primers). Clones were sequenced by immunoSEQ multiplex PCR, and TCRdb holds only the in-frame ones, with some missing. The sample holds just under 45,000 clones, under 60% seen once. This sequence joins TRBV29-1 and TRBJ1-1; weak D call: TRBD1 (6 bases). The sequenced sample was PBMCs. The TCR was taken from a man aged 60 to 75 in good health and CMV-seronegative. CDR3 region: CSAGTAAGGLVNTEAFF. The CDR3 DNA is TGCAGCGCTGGAACCGCGGCGGGGGGGCTGGTGAACACTGAAGCTTTCTTT.